A selection of T cell receptor beta chains follows, all from one sample in a study of cytomegalovirus exposure and HLA in healthy donors. Some clones are missing from TCRdb's copy, which holds only in-frame ones; the method was immunoSEQ multiplex PCR. The sample has some 160,000 clones, less than 10% seen once; the top ten hold approximately 1.8%. Sequencing used PBMCs. These receptors originate from a male donor in good health and CMV-seronegative. Each CDR3 is given with its conserved first and last residue. D genes are given only for firm matches. Where a row states a size, it is once, few, many or the class of an expanded clone; other rows omit it.

D gene: -; J gene: TRBJ2-3; clone size: -; V gene: TRBV5-1; CDR3 DNA: TGCGCCAGCAGCTTCACTAGACACACAGATACGCAGTATTTT; CDR3 protein: CASSFTRHTDTQYF
D gene: -; J gene: TRBJ2-1; clone size: -; V gene: TRBV27; CDR3 DNA: TGTGCCAGTGCCCTAGCCGGGTACTACAATGAGCAGTTCTTC; CDR3 protein: CASALAGYYNEQFF
D gene: TRBD2; J gene: TRBJ2-1; clone size: few; V gene: TRBV10-3; CDR3 DNA: TGTGCCATCAGTGAGTCGTTGGCTAGCGGCTACAATGAGCAGTTCTTC; CDR3 protein: CAISESLASGYNEQFF
D gene: -; J gene: TRBJ2-2; clone size: -; V gene: TRBV30; CDR3 DNA: TGTGCCTGGACCCCGGCAACAGCGAACACCGGGGAGCTGTTTTTT; CDR3 protein: CAWTPATANTGELFF
D gene: TRBD1; J gene: TRBJ2-5; clone size: -; V gene: TRBV2; CDR3 DNA: TGTGCCAGCATTACCGGGACAGGGAGAGAGACCCAGTACTTC; CDR3 protein: CASITGTGRETQYF
D gene: -; J gene: TRBJ2-7; clone size: once; V gene: TRBV7-9; CDR3 DNA: TGTGCCAGCAGCCGCGAGGGTTCGAGCGGCTACGAGCAGTACTTC; CDR3 protein: CASSREGSSGYEQYF
D gene: -; J gene: TRBJ2-3; clone size: -; V gene: TRBV19; CDR3 DNA: TGTGCCAGTAGTATTGTATTATCGGATACGCAGTATTTT; CDR3 protein: CASSIVLSDTQYF
D gene: TRBD1; J gene: TRBJ2-7; clone size: few; V gene: TRBV18; CDR3 DNA: TGTGCCAGCTCACCACAGGCAGGGGGCCCGTACGAGCAGTACTTC; CDR3 protein: CASSPQAGGPYEQYF
D gene: TRBD1; J gene: TRBJ1-3; clone size: few; V gene: TRBV28; CDR3 DNA: TGTGCCAGCAGTCCTGACAGGGCTCTACGAAACACCATATATTTT; CDR3 protein: CASSPDRALRNTIYF
D gene: -; J gene: TRBJ2-5; clone size: few; V gene: TRBV5-4; CDR3 DNA: TGTGCCAGCAGCCAACCGACGTCGGGTCGGGAGACCCAGTACTTC; CDR3 protein: CASSQPTSGRETQYF
D gene: TRBD1; J gene: TRBJ2-5; clone size: few; V gene: TRBV5-1; CDR3 DNA: TGCGCCAGCAGCCTACTGACAGGGGCGGAGACCCAGTACTTC; CDR3 protein: CASSLLTGAETQYF
D gene: TRBD2; J gene: TRBJ2-1; clone size: few; V gene: TRBV7-9; CDR3 DNA: TGTGCCAGCAGCTTAGTGGGGGGGGTAGCGGGAGGCAGATACAATGAGCAGTTCTTC; CDR3 protein: CASSLVGGVAGGRYNEQFF
D gene: -; J gene: TRBJ1-2; clone size: -; V gene: TRBV7-6; CDR3 DNA: TGTGCCAGCAGCTTATTACACAGGGCCGGTGGCTACACCTTC; CDR3 protein: CASSLLHRAGGYTF
D gene: -; J gene: TRBJ1-2; clone size: -; V gene: TRBV7-2; CDR3 DNA: TGTGCCAGCAGCTCAGTGGGGGGGGCTCTATATGGCTACACCTTC; CDR3 protein: CASSSVGGALYGYTF
D gene: TRBD1; J gene: TRBJ1-2; clone size: -; V gene: TRBV6-5; CDR3 DNA: TGTGCCAGCAGTTGGGGACAGGGGGCCGGCTACACCTTC; CDR3 protein: CASSWGQGAGYTF
D gene: -; J gene: TRBJ2-3; clone size: few; V gene: TRBV10-3; CDR3 DNA: TGTGCCATCAGTGAGTCGAGGGAGAACCCAGATACGCAGTATTTT; CDR3 protein: CAISESRENPDTQYF
D gene: TRBD2; J gene: TRBJ2-3; clone size: -; V gene: TRBV7-9; CDR3 DNA: TGTGCCAGCAGCCGAGGACTAGCGGGATCTAGCACAGATACGCAGTATTTT; CDR3 protein: CASSRGLAGSSTDTQYF
D gene: -; J gene: TRBJ1-1; clone size: -; V gene: TRBV9; CDR3 DNA: TGTGCCGGCTCAACAGGGCTGAACACTGAAGCTTTCTTT; CDR3 protein: CAGSTGLNTEAFF
D gene: TRBD1; J gene: TRBJ1-1; clone size: few; V gene: TRBV28; CDR3 DNA: TGTGCCAGCAGTTTCCCCGGGACAGGGGAGACTGAAGCTTTCTTT; CDR3 protein: CASSFPGTGETEAFF
D gene: TRBD1; J gene: TRBJ2-1; clone size: few; V gene: TRBV28; CDR3 DNA: TGTGCCAGCAGTTCAAAGACAGGGGATTCCTACAATGAGCAGTTCTTC; CDR3 protein: CASSSKTGDSYNEQFF
D gene: -; J gene: TRBJ2-2; clone size: few; V gene: TRBV14; CDR3 DNA: TGTGCCAGCAGCCAAGAATGGGACTCTAACACCGGGGAGCTGTTTTTT; CDR3 protein: CASSQEWDSNTGELFF
D gene: -; J gene: TRBJ1-1; clone size: few; V gene: TRBV2; CDR3 DNA: TGTGCCAGCAGTGAAGGGCAGGCTAACACTGAAGCTTTCTTT; CDR3 protein: CASSEGQANTEAFF
D gene: TRBD2; J gene: TRBJ2-5; clone size: -; V gene: TRBV4-1; CDR3 DNA: TGCGCCAGCAGCCGAGGTCGAGCGGGGGGTTCGGGAGAGACCCAGTACTTC; CDR3 protein: CASSRGRAGGSGETQYF
D gene: -; J gene: TRBJ1-2; clone size: few; V gene: TRBV5-4; CDR3 DNA: TGTGCCAGCAACGGGGGGCTTCTCGGCTATGGCTACACCTTC; CDR3 protein: CASNGGLLGYGYTF
D gene: -; J gene: TRBJ1-2; clone size: -; V gene: TRBV28; CDR3 DNA: TGTGCCAGCTTTACGATGGGAGGGGGTGACTATGGCTACACCTTC; CDR3 protein: CASFTMGGGDYGYTF
D gene: -; J gene: TRBJ2-7; clone size: few; V gene: TRBV29-1; CDR3 DNA: TGCAGCGTTGAAGCCGTAAGAACAGGGAATAGTGAGCAGTACTTC; CDR3 protein: CSVEAVRTGNSEQYF
D gene: TRBD1; J gene: TRBJ1-6; clone size: -; V gene: TRBV2; CDR3 DNA: TGTGCCAGCAGTGACCAGGGGGAGGAATTATATAATTCACCCCTCCACTTT; CDR3 protein: CASSDQGEELYNSPLHF
D gene: TRBD1; J gene: TRBJ1-1; clone size: -; V gene: TRBV7-9; CDR3 DNA: TGTGCCAGCAGCCAGGGACAGGGAGTGAACACTGAAGCTTTCTTT; CDR3 protein: CASSQGQGVNTEAFF
D gene: -; J gene: TRBJ2-2; clone size: few; V gene: TRBV2; CDR3 DNA: TGTGCCAGCAGTTCGGGGGAGAACACCGGGGAGCTGTTTTTT; CDR3 protein: CASSSGENTGELFF
D gene: TRBD2; J gene: TRBJ2-7; clone size: -; V gene: TRBV4-1; CDR3 DNA: TGCGCCAGCAGCCCGACTAGCGGGGGGGCGATCTACGAGCAGTACTTC; CDR3 protein: CASSPTSGGAIYEQYF
D gene: TRBD1; J gene: TRBJ2-7; clone size: -; V gene: TRBV27; CDR3 DNA: TGTGCCAGCAGGTCCCCCGGGACAGCCTACGAGCAGTACTTC; CDR3 protein: CASRSPGTAYEQYF
D gene: TRBD2; J gene: TRBJ2-2; clone size: few; V gene: TRBV28; CDR3 DNA: TGTGCCAGTCGGACTAGCGGGAGGAATTCGGGGACCGGGGAGCTGTTTTTT; CDR3 protein: CASRTSGRNSGTGELFF
D gene: -; J gene: TRBJ2-2; clone size: few; V gene: TRBV2; CDR3 DNA: TGTGCCAGCAGCCTGACAGAAAACACCGGGGAGCTGTTTTTT; CDR3 protein: CASSLTENTGELFF
D gene: TRBD2; J gene: TRBJ2-1; clone size: -; V gene: TRBV9; CDR3 DNA: TGTGCCAGCAGCCCTACGGGGGCGGGAGGGCGGGGACAGCAGTTCTTC; CDR3 protein: CASSPTGAGGRGQQFF
D gene: TRBD2; J gene: TRBJ2-5; clone size: few; V gene: TRBV7-3; CDR3 DNA: TGTGCCAGCAGTCCCGGGGGGTGGGAGACCCAGTACTTC; CDR3 protein: CASSPGGWETQYF
D gene: -; J gene: TRBJ2-3; clone size: -; V gene: TRBV5-1; CDR3 DNA: TGCGCCAGCAGTATTCCAGTCCCAGATACGCAGTATTTT; CDR3 protein: CASSIPVPDTQYF
D gene: TRBD2; J gene: TRBJ2-3; clone size: -; V gene: TRBV29-1; CDR3 DNA: TGCAGCGTTGCGAGGGTTAGCGGGAGTGAGATAGATACGCAGTATTTT; CDR3 protein: CSVARVSGSEIDTQYF
D gene: TRBD1; J gene: TRBJ1-4; clone size: -; V gene: TRBV28; CDR3 DNA: TGTGCCAGCAGTACCGGGACAGGTCTCGAAAAACTGTTTTTT; CDR3 protein: CASSTGTGLEKLFF
D gene: TRBD2; J gene: TRBJ2-5; clone size: few; V gene: TRBV28; CDR3 DNA: TGTGCCAGCAGTCACCGCGGGAGGGGCCCCGTTGGCGGGACCCAGTACTTC; CDR3 protein: CASSHRGRGPVGGTQYF
D gene: -; J gene: TRBJ1-5; clone size: few; V gene: TRBV6-1; CDR3 DNA: TGTGCCAGCAGTGGCCCTGGACAGAACAATCAGCCCCAGCATTTT; CDR3 protein: CASSGPGQNNQPQHF
D gene: -; J gene: TRBJ2-1; clone size: few; V gene: TRBV19; CDR3 DNA: TGTGCCAGTAGTATAGGCCAGGGGCCTGAGCAGTTCTTC; CDR3 protein: CASSIGQGPEQFF
D gene: -; J gene: TRBJ1-2; clone size: few; V gene: TRBV28; CDR3 DNA: TGTGCCAGCAGTTTTGGACAGTATGGCTACACCTTC; CDR3 protein: CASSFGQYGYTF
D gene: TRBD1; J gene: TRBJ1-1; clone size: -; V gene: TRBV7-8; CDR3 DNA: TGTGCCAGCAGCTTAGGACAGGGGTGGACTGAAGCTTTCTTT; CDR3 protein: CASSLGQGWTEAFF
D gene: TRBD1; J gene: TRBJ2-5; clone size: -; V gene: TRBV16; CDR3 DNA: TGTGCCAGCAGCCAAGGGACAGCACAAGAGACCCAGTACTTC; CDR3 protein: CASSQGTAQETQYF